This T cell receptor beta chain was documented in a study of T cell repertoires in cytomegalovirus infection. Background on the study: Recently identified HLA-C-restricted CMV epitopes were used, and well-studied HLA-B-restricted CMV epitopes were used as well. Public signatures in TCR beta pointed to CMV infection and matching HLA type.

Study results and limitations: Carriage of CMV together with the relevant HLA was identifiable through cumulative public TCR beta family frequency. CMV-specific TCR beta clonotypes restricted by HLA-C dominated the ex vivo response.

V was cut by 0 bases and J by 0 bases, with 17 bases left in between. This CDR3 has 17 residues. Germline V lookup: CDR1 DFQATT, CDR2 SNEGSKA (reference sequence). Each CDR3 protein gets one entry after TCRdb re-called the reads with MiXCR. The sample shows hundreds of thousands of distinct CDR3 sequences, 25% to 35% of them seen only once. Of note for this clonotype: Its target is unknown.

The sequences come from cultured PBMCs, collected from culture after CMV antigen stimulation. The TCR was taken from a human donor in good health (CMV status not recorded). Some clones in this sample may be carry-over from other donors' samples. This chain uses TRBV20-1 with TRBJ1-1; D might be TRBD1 (5 bases). CDR3 sequence (DNA): TGCAGTGCTAGAGATTATGAGGGGCGCAAATTGAACACTGAAGCTTTCTTT. Its translation: CSARDYEGRKLNTEAFF.